The clone carrying this T cell receptor (beta chain) was counted once. The target antigen is unknown. TCR beta VDJ and CDR3 were profiled, and genomic DNA was the template. From the reads, TCRdb called clonotypes with MiXCR, one entry per CDR3 protein. The sample lists approximately 100,000 distinct CDR3 sequences; about 67% were seen once. This specimen comes from a study of CD8+CD57+ T cells in acquired aplastic anemia. Turning to the study itself: Mean yield of DNA from sorted CD4+ and CD8+ cells was about 3.2 ug. Study results and caveats: There were twenty-nine CD8+ CDR3 sequences that occurred in both patients and controls.

Germline V lookup: CDR1 SGHTA, CDR2 FQGNSA. V lost 3 bases and J lost 5, with 8 bases in between. The CDR3 contains 12 residues. Patients chosen for sequencing had CD8+CD57+ cells that had expanded, as shown by flow cytometry. This TCR derives from a human donor with aplastic anemia. The rearrangement links TRBV7-2 to TRBJ2-7; no clear D. Sequencing was performed on sorted CD4+, CD8+, or CD8+CD57+ T cells (not recorded which) from PBMCs. CDR3 DNA: TGTGCCAGCAGCTTTCAACGCCACGAGCAGTACTTC. Translating it yields CASSFQRHEQYF.